Shown below are 20 T cell receptor beta chains from a single sample sequenced in a study of PD-1 blockade in classical Hodgkin lymphoma. Every patient had relapsed following autologous stem cell transplantation, and cohorts differed in brentuximab vedotin exposure. TCRdb's table, derived via immunoSEQ multiplex PCR, lists solely in-frame clones and lacks some. The repertoire holds some 32,000 clones, with 75% to 85% as singletons. The input for sequencing was peripheral blood mononuclear cells (PBMCs), taken at baseline. Every receptor here comes from a human donor with classical Hodgkin lymphoma.

The chain is built from TRBV18 and TRBJ2-3; 7 positions match TRBD1. The CDR3 loop spans 15 amino acids. The ends lost 4 bases at V and 4 bases at J; junction bases unmatched: 8. Germline V gives CDR1 KGHSH, CDR2 LQKENI. CDR3 nucleotides: TGTGCCAGCTCACGGCGACAGGGAGTAGCAGATACGCAGTATTTT. Its translation: CASSRRQGVADTQYF.

The genes are TRBV28 and TRBJ2-4, with a possible D match to TRBD1 (6 bases). CDR1 is MDHEN and CDR2 is SYDVKM in the germline V gene. The CDR3 runs 11 residues. V was trimmed by 10 bases and J by 5 bases, leaving 9 bases between them. The CDR3 coding sequence is TGTGCCATCTCAGGGGAAAACATTCAGTACTTC. Protein product: CAISGENIQYF.

The chain carries TRBV7-2 and TRBJ2-3, with D maybe TRBD2 (6 bases). Germline CDR1 is SGHTA and CDR2 is FQGNSA. V gave up 2 bases and J gave up 5 bases, with 11 bases separating them. The CDR3 has 14 amino acids. CDR3 nucleotides: TGTGCCAGCAGCTTAAGGCGGGGTGGAGATACGCAGTATTTT. This translates into CASSLRRGGDTQYF.

V usage is TRBV6-5 and J usage is TRBJ1-6; tentatively, D is TRBD1 (6 bases). The germline V gene has CDR1 MNHEY and CDR2 SVGAGI. V was clipped by 6 bases and J by 9 bases, with 18 bases between them. The CDR3 extends over 15 amino acids. The DNA for the CDR3 is TGTGCCAGCAGCCCCCTCGGAGGGGGGGGTTCACCCCTCCACTTT. It translates to CASSPLGGGGSPLHF.

The chain employs TRBV15 and TRBJ2-7, with 7 positions matching TRBD1. V trimming: 2 bases; J trimming: 1 base; junction bases outside the gene matches: 5. Germline CDR1 is LNHNV and CDR2 is YYDKDF (reference sequence). CDR3 length: 15 residues. The DNA for the CDR3 is TGTGCCACCAGCAGACCAACAGGGGATTCCTACGAGCAGTACTTC. Encoded protein: CATSRPTGDSYEQYF.

The chain employs TRBV28 and TRBJ2-1; D is possibly TRBD1 (6 bases). Germline V gene sequence: CDR1 MDHEN, CDR2 SYDVKM. V was pared by 2 bases and J by 2 bases, with 16 bases between. The CDR3 runs to 17 residues. The CDR3 region is CASSLTTGRGPYNEQFF. The CDR3 DNA reads as TGTGCCAGCAGTTTAACGACAGGAAGAGGCCCCTACAATGAGCAGTTCTTC. The full variable domain, rest sourced from reference TRBV28 and TRBJ2-1, is DVKVTQSSRYLVKRTGEKVFLECVQDMDHENMFWYRQDPGLGLRLIYFSYDVKMKEKGDIPEGYSVSREKKERFSLILESASTNQTSMYLCASSLTTGRGPYNEQFFGPGTRLTVL.

This clone was counted only a few times. The V call is TRBV2, the J call TRBJ1-2, with unresolved D. This CDR3 has 13 amino acids. Germline V CDR1 and CDR2: SNHLY, FYNNEI. Trimming cost V 2 bases and J 8 bases, with 12 bases left between them. The CDR3 DNA reads as TGTGCCAGCAGTGAAATTAGGGAGAGAGGCTACACCTTC. It specifies CASSEIRERGYTF. The whole variable domain, filled in from reference TRBV2 and TRBJ1-2, reads EPEVTQTPSHQVTQMGQEVILRCVPISNHLYFYWYRQILGQKVEFLVSFYNNEISEKSEIFDDQFSVERPDGSNFTLKIRSTKLEDSAMYFCASSEIRERGYTFGSGTRLTVV.

The chain joins TRBV19 to TRBJ2-2; D unclear. The CDR3 length is 15 residues. V was trimmed by 2 bases and J by 1 base, leaving 8 bases between them. CDR1 is LNHDA and CDR2 is SQIVND in the germline V gene (reference sequence). As DNA, the CDR3 is TGTGCCAGTAGTATATCCATCCTGAACACCGGGGAGCTGTTTTTT. Encoded protein: CASSISILNTGELFF.

The chain uses TRBV5-1 and TRBJ1-2; TRBD1 is a possible D gene (5 bases). This CDR3 comprises 14 residues. The V end lost 4 bases, the J end lost 4 bases, and 14 bases lay between the germline ends. CDR1 SGHRS and CDR2 YFSETQ come from the germline V gene. The CDR3 nucleotides read TGCGCCAGCAGCGTACGGGACCCCGGCTATGGCTACACCTTC. Its protein is CASSVRDPGYGYTF.

This rearrangement joins TRBV6-4 to TRBJ1-1; 7 bases agree with TRBD1. CDR1 and CDR2 (germline): MRHNA, SNTAGT. This CDR3 comprises 13 residues. The junction had 8 bases not matched to a gene; V was cut back by 6 bases and J by 7 bases. The CDR3 spells CASRPRGYGEAFF. CDR3 bases: TGTGCCAGCAGACCCAGGGGGTATGGTGAAGCTTTCTTT.

The rearrangement links TRBV7-3 to TRBJ2-2; D may be TRBD1 or TRBD2 (5 bases each). The CDR3 extends over 15 amino acids. Deletions cut 5 bases from V and 0 bases from J, with 10 bases between. Germline V gene sequence: CDR1 SGHTA, CDR2 FQGTGA. CDR3 loop: CASSPGPTNTGELFF. The CDR3 DNA reads as TGTGCCAGCAGCCCGGGACCTACGAACACCGGGGAGCTGTTTTTT.

V is TRBV21-1 and J is TRBJ1-3; whether TRBD1, the table's D call, matches the DNA was not checked. TRBV21-1 represents a pseudogene. CDR3 length: 12 amino acids. In nucleotides, the CDR3 is TGTGCCAGCAGGGTGGCAGGAAACACCATATATTTT. Its translation: CASRVAGNTIYF.

The chain has TRBV6-4 and TRBJ2-1, with a weak D call TRBD1 (6 bases). The CDR3 spans 16 residues. In germline, CDR1 is MRHNA, CDR2 SNTAGT. Trimming stripped 2 bases from V and 2 bases from J, with 13 bases between. The CDR3 protein is CASSDAWGPTYNEQFF. The CDR3 nucleotides are TGTGCCAGCAGTGACGCGTGGGGGCCCACCTACAATGAGCAGTTCTTC.

This CDR3 is CASMGTGYNEQFF. The CDR3 bases are TGTGCCAGCATGGGGACAGGATACAATGAGCAGTTCTTC. This rearrangement joins TRBV7-9 to TRBJ2-1, with 8 nucleotides matching TRBD1. Germline V CDR1 and CDR2: SEHNR, FQNEAQ (reference sequence). CDR3 length: 13 residues. V lost 7 bases, J lost 4 bases, and 3 bases stayed unmatched.

This chain uses TRBV19 with TRBJ1-5, with TRBD1 matching 7 bases. CDR3 length: 14 amino acids. Losses at the gene ends were 1 base for V and 7 bases for J; bases not matched to a gene: 4. CDR1 and CDR2 from the germline V gene are LNHDA and SQIVND (reference sequence). CDR3 nucleotide sequence: TGTGCCAGTAGTATAGCCAGGGGGGGACAGCCCCAGCATTTT. Amino acids: CASSIARGGQPQHF.

The genes are TRBV13 and TRBJ1-1, with unresolved D. Between the trimmed V and J ends, which lost 2 bases and 0 bases, there was a span of 13 bases. The CDR3 contains 16 residues. Germline V gene data show CDR1 as PRHDT and CDR2 as FYEKMQ (reference sequence). The CDR3 here is CASSLFVAFMNTEAFF. The CDR3, as DNA: TGTGCCAGCAGCTTATTTGTCGCTTTCATGAACACTGAAGCTTTCTTT.

The J gene is TRBJ2-3, the V gene TRBV5-1, with TRBD2 matching 10 bases. The J segment lost 4 bases and the V segment lost 3 bases, leaving 8 bases of the junction unmatched. The CDR3 is 16 residues long. Per the germline V gene, CDR1 is SGHRS and CDR2 is YFSETQ. The CDR3 region has the DNA TGCGCCAGCAGCTCTCAGCGGGGGGGTGGATCAGATACGCAGTATTTT. Its translation is CASSSQRGGGSDTQYF.

This clone showed up many times. The CDR3 reads CASSFRGRTNQPQHF. CDR3 nucleotides: TGTGCCAGCAGTTTCCGGGGACGGACAAATCAGCCCCAGCATTTT. The J gene is TRBJ1-5, the V gene TRBV28; possibly TRBD1 for D (5 bases). V lost 3 bases and J 4 bases, leaving 13 bases between the germline ends. Germline V lookup: CDR1 MDHEN, CDR2 SYDVKM. The CDR3 has 15 amino acids.

The genes are TRBV6-5 and TRBJ1-2, with 10 bases aligning to TRBD1. The CDR3 totals 13 residues. Germline CDR1 is MNHEY and CDR2 is SVGAGI. Germline trimming cut 6 bases from V and 8 bases from J; bases unmatched to any gene: 6. The CDR3 here is CASRTTGGVGYTF. The CDR3 DNA reads TGTGCCAGCAGAACGACAGGGGGCGTCGGCTACACCTTC.

The V call is TRBV5-1, the J call TRBJ1-2; 8 nucleotides agree with TRBD1. The CDR3 length is 14 residues. Germline V lookup: CDR1 SGHRS, CDR2 YFSETQ. Trimming removed 4 bases from V and 8 bases from J; junction bases left unmatched: 10. The chain's CDR3 is CASSIGQGAWGYTF. As DNA, the CDR3 is TGCGCCAGCAGCATTGGACAGGGCGCTTGGGGCTACACCTTC.